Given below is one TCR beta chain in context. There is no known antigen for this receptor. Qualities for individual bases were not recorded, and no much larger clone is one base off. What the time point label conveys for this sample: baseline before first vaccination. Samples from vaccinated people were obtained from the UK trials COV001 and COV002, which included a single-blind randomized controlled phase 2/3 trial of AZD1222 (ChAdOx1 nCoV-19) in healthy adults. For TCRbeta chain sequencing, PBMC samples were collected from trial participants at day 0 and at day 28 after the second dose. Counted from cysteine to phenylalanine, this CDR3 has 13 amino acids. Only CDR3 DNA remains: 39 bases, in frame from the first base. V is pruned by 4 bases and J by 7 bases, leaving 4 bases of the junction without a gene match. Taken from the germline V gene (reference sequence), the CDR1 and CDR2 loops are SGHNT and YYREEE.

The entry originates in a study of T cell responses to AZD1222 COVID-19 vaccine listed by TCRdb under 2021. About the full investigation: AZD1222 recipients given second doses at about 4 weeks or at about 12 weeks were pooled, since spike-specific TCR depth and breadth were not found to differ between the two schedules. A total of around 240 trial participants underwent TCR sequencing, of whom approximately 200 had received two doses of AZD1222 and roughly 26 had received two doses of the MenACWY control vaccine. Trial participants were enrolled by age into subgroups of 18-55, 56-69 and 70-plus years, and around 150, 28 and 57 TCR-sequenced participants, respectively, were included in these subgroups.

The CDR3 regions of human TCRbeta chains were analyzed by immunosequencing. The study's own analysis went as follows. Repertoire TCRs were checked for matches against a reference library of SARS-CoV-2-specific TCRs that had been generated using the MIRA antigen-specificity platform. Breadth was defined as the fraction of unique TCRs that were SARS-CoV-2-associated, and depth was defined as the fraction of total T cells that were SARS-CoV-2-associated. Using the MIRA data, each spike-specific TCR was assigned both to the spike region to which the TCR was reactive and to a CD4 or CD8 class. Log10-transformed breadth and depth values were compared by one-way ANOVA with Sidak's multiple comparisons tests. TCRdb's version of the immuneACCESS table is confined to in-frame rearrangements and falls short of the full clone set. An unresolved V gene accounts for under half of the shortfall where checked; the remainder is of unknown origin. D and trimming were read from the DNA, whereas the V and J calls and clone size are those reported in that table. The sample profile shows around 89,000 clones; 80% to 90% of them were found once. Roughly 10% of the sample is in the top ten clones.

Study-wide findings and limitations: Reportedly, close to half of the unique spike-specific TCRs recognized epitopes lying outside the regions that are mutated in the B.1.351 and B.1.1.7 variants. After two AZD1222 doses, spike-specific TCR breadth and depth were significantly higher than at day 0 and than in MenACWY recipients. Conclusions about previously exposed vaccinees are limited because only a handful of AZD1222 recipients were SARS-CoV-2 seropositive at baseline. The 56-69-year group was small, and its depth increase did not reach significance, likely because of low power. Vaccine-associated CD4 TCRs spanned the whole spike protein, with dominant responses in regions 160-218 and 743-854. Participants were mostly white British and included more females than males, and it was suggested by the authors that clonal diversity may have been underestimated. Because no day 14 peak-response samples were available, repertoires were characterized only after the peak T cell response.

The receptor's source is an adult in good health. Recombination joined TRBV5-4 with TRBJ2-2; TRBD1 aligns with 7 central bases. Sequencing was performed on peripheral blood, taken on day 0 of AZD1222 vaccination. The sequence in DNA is TGTGCCAGCAGCAGAGACAGGGACGGGGAGCTGTTTTTT. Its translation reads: CASSRDRDGELFF.